The 18 T cell receptor beta chains in this list originate from one sample, sequenced in a study of T cells after yellow fever vaccination. TCRdb called the 5' RACE reads again in MiXCR, with one record for every CDR3 protein. Of 550,000 to 750,000 distinct CDR3 sequences in the sample, roughly 14% were seen once. The sequences come from PBMCs, collected on the day of the yellow fever booster vaccination. The receptors derive from a man aged 25-40 years who received the YFV17D yellow fever vaccine.

This clonotype was counted at least ten times. The rearrangement uses TRBV2 and TRBJ2-7, with 8 positions matching TRBD2. This CDR3 is 13 amino acids long. The V gene end was trimmed by 7 bases and the J gene end by 6 bases; junction bases not matched to a gene: 8. Germline CDR1 is SNHLY and CDR2 is FYNNEI. CDR3 nucleotide sequence: TGTGCCAGCATGGCGGGGGGCTGGGGCGAGCAGTACTTC. This sequence encodes CASMAGGWGEQYF.

This clonotype has at least ten counts. This sequence joins TRBV4-3 and TRBJ2-3; D remains unclear. The CDR3 runs 16 residues. V was cut by 0 bases and J by 7 bases, with 17 bases left in between. Looked up from germline, CDR1 is LGHNA and CDR2 is YSLEER. CDR3 coding DNA: TGCGCCAGCAGCCAAGAAGTAACAACGGCCTCCAATACGCAGTATTTT. Protein product: CASSQEVTTASNTQYF.

The chain carries TRBV6-2 or TRBV6-3 and TRBJ2-1; the match to TRBD1 covers 7 bases. V gave up 5 bases and J gave up 4 bases; unmatched junction bases: 11. The CDR3 loop spans 16 amino acids. CDR1 and CDR2 from the germline V gene are MNHEY and SVGEGT. The chain's CDR3 is CASSHTIGTVYNEQFF. CDR3 DNA: TGTGCCAGCAGTCACACAATCGGGACAGTTTACAATGAGCAGTTCTTC.

As for this clonotype: The junction departs from germline at one end; a sequencing error may be responsible. The rearrangement joins TRBV11-2 to TRBJ2-5, with D possibly matching TRBD1 (5 bases). Germline V gene sequence: CDR1 SGHAT, CDR2 FQNNGV. The CDR3 covers 12 residues. CDR3 sequence (DNA): TGTGCCAGCAGCCCCGTTGCGGACACCCCGTACTTC. Translation: CASSPVADTPYF.

This clonotype was recorded a few times. J is TRBJ1-2 and V is TRBV29-1; D uncertain. Looked up from germline, CDR1 is SQVTM and CDR2 is ANQGSEA. The length of the CDR3 is 12 residues. V lost 0 bases, J lost 4 bases, and 6 bases lay in between. The CDR3 nucleotides are TGCAGCGTTGAAGAGAAGCTCTATGGCTACACCTTC. The encoded protein is CSVEEKLYGYTF.

This clonotype showed up just a few times. The chain has TRBV19 and TRBJ2-3, with TRBD1 as a possible D gene (6 bases). V lost 1 base, J lost 2 bases, and 13 bases lay in between. The CDR3 is 16 residues long. CDR1 LNHDA and CDR2 SQIVND come from the germline V gene (reference sequence). CDR3 sequence: CASSIAGGSYTDTQYF. The CDR3 DNA follows: TGTGCCAGTAGTATAGCTGGGGGCTCATACACAGATACGCAGTATTTT.

This clonotype has a handful of counts. The rearrangement links TRBV7-2 to TRBJ2-2, with D possibly being TRBD2 (5 bases). V lost 5 bases and J 6 bases, leaving 13 bases between the germline ends. CDR1 SGHTA and CDR2 FQGNSA come from the germline V gene. The CDR3 has 14 residues. The CDR3 reads CASSTQAGAGELFF. CDR3 nucleotide sequence: TGTGCCAGCAGCACCCAGGCCGGGGCCGGGGAGCTGTTTTTT.

This clonotype was counted only a few times. V gene TRBV7-2 combines with J gene TRBJ2-3; 8 nucleotides align to TRBD2. The germline V gene has CDR1 SGHTA and CDR2 FQGNSA. The CDR3 loop spans 15 amino acids. V shed 3 bases, J shed 2 bases, and the junction held 4 bases outside the gene matches. The CDR3 DNA follows: TGTGCCAGCAGCTTGACTAGCGCGACCACAGATACGCAGTATTTT. The encoded protein is CASSLTSATTDTQYF.

The V gene is TRBV6-5, the J gene TRBJ2-5, with D uncertain. The CDR3 has 18 residues. Per germline, CDR1 MNHEY and CDR2 SVGAGI. V was pared by 5 bases and J by 5 bases, with 27 bases between. The DNA for the CDR3 is TGTGCCAGCAGTACACTACCAGGTGCCCCCGCCGTTCGGGAGACCCAGTACTTC. Protein sequence: CASSTLPGAPAVRETQYF.

This clonotype was detected once. This chain connects TRBV19 to TRBJ1-5; a weak D match, TRBD1 (6 bases). V was pared by 3 bases and J by 1 base, with 10 bases between. The germline V gene has CDR1 LNHDA and CDR2 SQIVND (reference sequence). The CDR3 length is 15 residues. CDR3 in amino acids: CASSIGGRSNQPQHF. The CDR3 nucleotides are TGTGCCAGTAGTATCGGGGGGCGAAGCAATCAGCCCCAGCATTTT.

This chain uses TRBV13 with TRBJ2-7, with D possibly being TRBD1 (6 bases). This CDR3 spans 16 amino acids. V lost 0 bases to trimming and J lost 2 bases, with 14 bases between them. Germline V gene sequence: CDR1 PRHDT, CDR2 FYEKMQ (reference sequence). CDR3 region: CASSLGSQGSPYEQYF. The CDR3 DNA is TGTGCCAGCAGCTTAGGCTCACAGGGATCCCCCTACGAGCAGTACTTC.

This chain joins TRBV18 and TRBJ2-3; TRBD2 aligns across 13 bases. Trimming cost V 6 bases and J 2 bases; bases outside gene matches: 11. CDR1 KGHSH and CDR2 LQKENI come from the germline V gene. The CDR3 runs 18 residues. The chain's CDR3 is CASSPTSGRAGNTDTQYF. DNA for the CDR3: TGTGCCAGCTCTCCCACTAGCGGGAGGGCTGGGAACACAGATACGCAGTATTTT.

This clonotype showed up just a few times. CDR3 nucleotide sequence: TGTGCCAGCAGTTCACAGGGACGCTTGCACCATGAGCAGTTCTTC. It specifies CASSSQGRLHHEQFF. V gene TRBV12-3 or TRBV12-4 combines with J gene TRBJ2-1, with D possibly being TRBD1 (6 bases). This CDR3 spans 15 amino acids. Deletions cut 4 bases from V and 8 bases from J, with 18 bases between.

This clonotype was detected a few times. The rearrangement uses TRBV6-6 and TRBJ1-1; D uncertain. Trimming cost V 6 bases and J 4 bases, with 12 bases left between them. The V gene's germline CDR1 is MNHNY and CDR2 SVGAGI (reference sequence). The CDR3 is 13 residues long. CDR3 sequence reads: CASSSGRGTEAFF. The CDR3 DNA reads as TGTGCCAGCAGCTCCGGTCGCGGCACTGAAGCTTTCTTT.

This clonotype was detected only a few times. The J gene is TRBJ1-2, the V gene TRBV29-1, with TRBD1 as a possible D gene (5 bases). The V end lost 5 bases, the J end lost 4 bases, and 20 bases lay between the germline ends. The germline V gene encodes CDR1 SQVTM and CDR2 ANQGSEA. This CDR3 is 15 amino acids long. CDR3 DNA: TGCAGCGTTTCGGAACTGGACCAGGGAACCTATGGCTACACCTTC. This gives the protein CSVSELDQGTYGYTF.

The table lists this clonotype with a few counts. This chain connects TRBV12-3 or TRBV12-4 to TRBJ2-3; 10 bases line up with TRBD2. V lost 5 bases and J lost 4; bases outside the gene matches: 6. There are 15 residues in the CDR3. The CDR3 sequence: CASSPSGSGSDTQYF. The CDR3 DNA sequence: TGTGCCAGCAGTCCTAGCGGGAGTGGGTCAGATACGCAGTATTTT.

J is TRBJ2-7 and V is TRBV3-1; D gene ambiguous. This CDR3 spans 13 amino acids. Trimming left V 4 bases short and J 3 bases short, with 10 bases between. The germline gives CDR1 LGHDT, CDR2 YNNKEL (reference sequence). The chain's CDR3 is CASSRALIYEQYF. The DNA of the CDR3 is TGTGCCAGCAGCCGAGCCCTAATCTACGAGCAGTACTTC.

The rearrangement links TRBV20-1 to TRBJ2-3; 9 bases align to TRBD2. CDR1 is DFQATT and CDR2 is SNEGSKA in the germline V gene (reference sequence). CDR3 size: 14 residues. V lost 4 bases to trimming and J lost 3 bases; unmatched junction nucleotides: 5. The CDR3 is CSAMGTSRTDTQYF. CDR3 DNA sequence: TGCAGTGCTATGGGGACTAGCCGAACAGATACGCAGTATTTT.